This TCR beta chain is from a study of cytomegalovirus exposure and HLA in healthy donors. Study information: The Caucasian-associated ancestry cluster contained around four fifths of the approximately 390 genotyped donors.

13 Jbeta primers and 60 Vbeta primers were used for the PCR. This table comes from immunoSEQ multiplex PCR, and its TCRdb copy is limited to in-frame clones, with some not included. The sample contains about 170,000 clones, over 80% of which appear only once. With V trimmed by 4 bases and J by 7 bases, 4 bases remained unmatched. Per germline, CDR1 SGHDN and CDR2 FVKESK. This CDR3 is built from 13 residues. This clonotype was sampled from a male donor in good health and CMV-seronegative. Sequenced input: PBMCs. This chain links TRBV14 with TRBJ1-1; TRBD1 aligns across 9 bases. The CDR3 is CASSRDRVSEAFF. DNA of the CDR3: TGTGCCAGCAGCCGGGACAGGGTCAGTGAAGCTTTCTTT.